This T cell receptor (beta chain) originates from a study of T cell responses to AZD1222 COVID-19 vaccine. The protocol was immunoSEQ multiplex PCR, while the TCRdb copy is restricted to in-frame clones and leaves out a portion. Among roughly 120,000 clones listed, 75% to 90% were seen once. The clonotype was recovered from an adult in good health. This material consisted of peripheral blood, taken on day 0 of MenACWY control vaccination.

The CDR3 sequence is CASSLRTSGGADTQYF. DNA of the CDR3: TGTGCCAGCAGCCTTAGGACTAGCGGGGGGGCAGATACGCAGTATTTT. The J gene is TRBJ2-3, the V gene TRBV28; 15 positions agree with TRBD2. In germline, CDR1 is MDHEN, CDR2 SYDVKM. The length of the CDR3 is 16 residues. The trim removed 6 bases at V and 4 bases at J, leaving 5 bases unmatched.